The 26 T cell receptor beta chains below were found in one sample sequenced in a study of blood T cells in healthy people across ages. A J-beta primer mix and a sample-barcoded 5' primer were used in a second PCR of about 7 to 11 cycles. TCRdb reprocessed the 5' RACE reads with MiXCR, giving one entry per CDR3 protein. The repertoire has fewer than 2 million distinct CDR3 sequences, 30% to 40% of them found once; the top ten carry 20% to 25%. What was sequenced was blood. The receptors derive from a human donor in good health.

The table lists this clonotype with a count of one. The chain couples TRBV20-1 to TRBJ2-6, with TRBD1 matching over 8 bases. V dropped 2 bases and J dropped 2; count of bases not matched to a gene: 2. This CDR3 is built from 15 residues. Germline V CDR1 and CDR2: DFQATT, SNEGSKA (reference sequence). DNA for the CDR3: TGCAGTGCTAGAAAGACAGGGGCTGGGGCCAACGTCCTGACTTTC. Its translation: CSARKTGAGANVLTF.

The chain carries TRBV6-2 or TRBV6-3 and TRBJ1-1; D is unclear. The CDR3 loop spans 14 amino acids. From germline, CDR1 is MNHEY and CDR2 SVGEGT. Between the trimmed V and J ends, which lost 3 bases and 1 base, there was a span of 9 bases. The CDR3 coding sequence is TGTGCCAGCAGTTATTCAGCAGCGAACACTGAAGCTTTCTTT. This gives the protein CASSYSAANTEAFF.

This clonotype was detected a few times. The chain is built from TRBV12-3 or TRBV12-4 and TRBJ1-4, with D perhaps matching TRBD1 (5 bases). Trimming shortened V by 6 bases and J by 7 bases, and 21 bases separated the two germline ends. This CDR3 comprises 16 residues. The CDR3 DNA reads TGTGCCAGCAGCCTCAGAGGGGACCCCAGAGGTGAAAAACTGTTTTTT. It encodes CASSLRGDPRGEKLFF.

This clonotype has a handful of counts. This chain uses TRBV5-5 with TRBJ2-3; D gene uncertain. Trimming pared 7 bases from V and 5 bases from J, leaving 5 bases between. Germline loops: CDR1 SGHKS, CDR2 YYEKEE (reference sequence). The CDR3 is made up of 10 amino acids. This CDR3 is CASWGDTQYF. Here the CDR3 DNA reads TGTGCCAGCTGGGGAGATACGCAGTATTTT.

The chain recombines TRBV6-5 with TRBJ1-4; no clear D. This CDR3 region has 13 residues. V lost 10 bases and J lost 0, with 9 bases in between. Germline-derived CDR1 and CDR2 are MNHEY and SVGAGI. The CDR3 DNA reads TGTGCCACCCGAGGGACAACTAATGAAAAACTGTTTTTT. Translated, it gives CATRGTTNEKLFF.

The chain has TRBV9 and TRBJ2-1; 8 positions agree with TRBD2. V shed 0 bases and J 5 bases; nucleotides not matched to a gene: 7. Germline V CDR1 and CDR2: SGDLS, YYNGEE. This CDR3 has 16 residues. The CDR3 region has the DNA TGTGCCAGCAGCGTAGCGGTAGCGGGGACCCACAATGAGCAGTTCTTC. It specifies CASSVAVAGTHNEQFF. Complete variable domain (other parts from reference TRBV9 and TRBJ2-1): DSGVTQTPKHLITATGQRVTLRCSPRSGDLSVYWYQQSLDQGLQFLIQYYNGEERAKGNILERFSAQQFPDLHSELNLSSLELGDSALYFCASSVAVAGTHNEQFFGPGTRLTVL.

Ten or more counts support this clonotype. The chain joins TRBV2 to TRBJ1-4; the D is unclear. In germline, CDR1 is SNHLY, CDR2 FYNNEI. V lost 0 bases and J 0 bases, leaving 14 bases between the germline ends. The CDR3 has 18 residues. The CDR3 loop reads CASSEALLVDATNEKLFF. In DNA form, the CDR3 reads TGTGCCAGCAGTGAAGCGCTTCTGGTTGACGCAACTAATGAAAAACTGTTTTTT.

The chain employs TRBV12-3 or TRBV12-4 and TRBJ1-2, with D hard to call. With 3 bases removed from V and 4 bases from J, the gap between germline ends came to 9 bases. CDR3 size: 13 residues. The CDR3, as DNA: TGTGCCAGCAGTTTGCGCAGGACCTATGGCTACACCTTC. It is translated as CASSLRRTYGYTF.

This clonotype has just a few counts. V gene TRBV20-1 combines with J gene TRBJ1-1, with D possibly TRBD1 on 6 matching bases. Germline CDR1 and CDR2: DFQATT and SNEGSKA (reference sequence). CDR3 length: 13 amino acids. Trimming removed 6 bases at V and 1 base at J, with 12 bases between. CDR3 coding DNA: TGCAGTGCCGCACAGGGTCCGAACACTGAAGCTTTCTTT. Translating it yields CSAAQGPNTEAFF.

The chain carries TRBV28 and TRBJ1-1; TRBD1 matches at 7 bases. With 3 bases clipped from V and 3 bases from J, the junction kept 13 bases outside the gene matches. This CDR3 region has 17 residues. From germline, CDR1 is MDHEN and CDR2 SYDVKM. CDR3 in amino acids: CASSLADAGGRDTEAFF. CDR3 nucleotides: TGTGCCAGCAGTTTGGCCGACGCAGGGGGTCGGGACACTGAAGCTTTCTTT.

This clonotype has just a few counts. The chain is built from TRBV11-3 and TRBJ1-2, with D possibly being TRBD1 (5 bases). Trimming took 5 bases from V and 0 from J, leaving 16 bases between them. Germline V lookup: CDR1 SGHNT, CDR2 YENEEA. The CDR3 extends over 16 amino acids. CDR3 DNA sequence: TGTGCCAGCAGCATGAATTTGGGGGGAGCTAACTATGGCTACACCTTC. This encodes CASSMNLGGANYGYTF.

This clonotype has just a few counts. One end of the junction varies from germline; a read error may be responsible. The rearrangement uses TRBV25-1 and TRBJ2-7; possible D gene TRBD1, 5 bases. Looked up from germline, CDR1 is MGHDK and CDR2 is SYGVNS. The CDR3 has 16 residues. Here the CDR3 reads CASSPTAAPRAYGQYF. CDR3 DNA sequence: TGTGCCAGCAGTCCCACCGCAGCTCCCAGGGCCTACGGGCAGTACTTC.

In its sample, this clonotype was seen a few times. Compared with germline, one end of the junction differs, possibly owing to a read error. The J gene is TRBJ2-7, the V gene TRBV2; D is uncertain. The CDR3 runs 16 residues. Germline CDR1 is SNHLY and CDR2 is FYNNEI. This CDR3 is CASQLTRTEGSYKQYF. In nucleotides, the CDR3 is TGTGCCAGCCAACTGACACGAACGGAAGGCTCCTACAAGCAGTACTTC.

This clonotype appeared many times. This chain uses TRBV29-1 with TRBJ2-7; D not resolved. The CDR3 totals 13 residues. Trimming pared 7 bases from V and 0 bases from J, leaving 13 bases between. Germline-derived CDR1 and CDR2 are SQVTM and ANQGSEA. The DNA of the CDR3 is TGCAGCGCCGAAGCCGTGGGCTCCTACGAGCAGTACTTC. Residues: CSAEAVGSYEQYF.

The rearrangement links TRBV7-2 to TRBJ2-7, with D unclear. V was clipped by 2 bases and J by 7 bases, with 6 bases between them. The CDR3 length is 11 residues. Germline lookup yields CDR1 SGHTA and CDR2 FQGNSA. The CDR3 DNA sequence: TGTGCCAGCAGCTTAAAATGGGAGCAGTACTTC. It specifies CASSLKWEQYF.

Note on this clonotype: One end of the junction fails to match germline, which may point to a read error. This chain joins TRBV5-5 and TRBJ1-2; no clear D. The CDR3 extends over 14 amino acids. Germline CDR1 is SGHKS and CDR2 is YYEKEE (reference sequence). CDR3 region: CTSSSADGDYGYTF. In DNA, the CDR3 is TGTACCAGCAGCTCGGCGGACGGTGACTATGGCTACACCTTC.

In its sample, this clonotype was seen a few times. This sequence joins TRBV14 and TRBJ2-3; D gene uncertain. In germline, CDR1 is SGHDN, CDR2 FVKESK. The length of the CDR3 is 13 residues. The ends were cut back, 2 bases at V and 0 bases at J, with 3 bases in the middle. This CDR3 reads CASSQHSTDTQYF. The CDR3 DNA is TGTGCCAGCAGCCAACATAGCACAGATACGCAGTATTTT. Using reference TRBV14 and TRBJ2-3 for the parts outside the CDR3, the full variable domain is EAGVTQFPSHSVIEKGQTVTLRCDPISGHDNLYWYRRVMGKEIKFLLHFVKESKQDESGMPNNRFLAERTGGTYSTLKVQPAELEDSGVYFCASSQHSTDTQYFGPGTRLTVL.

V and J are TRBV20-1 and TRBJ2-7; no firm D call. Trimming pared 5 bases from V and 3 bases from J, leaving 14 bases between. This CDR3 contains 13 residues. Germline CDR1 reads DFQATT; CDR2 reads SNEGSKA (reference sequence). For the CDR3, the DNA is TGCAGTGCTTCCTCGTCGACCCACTACGAGCAGTACTTC. Amino acid sequence: CSASSSTHYEQYF.

This sequence joins TRBV2 and TRBJ2-3; D ambiguous. The germline V gene has CDR1 SNHLY and CDR2 FYNNEI. The CDR3 has 13 residues. Trimming shortened V by 5 bases and J by 6 bases, and 12 bases separated the two germline ends. CDR3 loop: CASSPLDSDTQYF. CDR3 in DNA: TGTGCCAGCAGTCCCCTTGATAGCGATACGCAGTATTTT.

This clonotype occurred a few times. The CDR3 sequence: CSVVGWLDDALSSYNEQFF. CDR3 in DNA: TGCAGCGTTGTAGGCTGGCTTGATGACGCCCTGAGCTCCTACAATGAGCAGTTCTTC. The J gene is TRBJ2-1, the V gene TRBV29-1; D uncertain. The CDR3 is 19 amino acids. CDR1 and CDR2 from the germline V gene are SQVTM and ANQGSEA. The V end was cut by 4 bases, the J end by 0 bases, with 25 bases between.

This clonotype was counted between two and nine times. The gene calls are TRBV29-1 and TRBJ1-1, with D possibly matching TRBD1 (6 bases). The ends were cut back, 4 bases at V and 0 bases at J, with 15 bases in the middle. The CDR3 length is 15 residues. Looked up from germline, CDR1 is SQVTM and CDR2 is ANQGSEA. This CDR3 is CSVAGVINLNTEAFF. CDR3 DNA sequence: TGCAGCGTTGCAGGGGTAATTAACCTGAACACTGAAGCTTTCTTT.

This rearrangement joins TRBV7-9 to TRBJ1-4, with 11 bases fitting TRBD1. CDR3 length: 15 residues. V lost 5 bases, J lost 7 bases, and 6 bases stayed unmatched. Germline values: CDR1 SEHNR, CDR2 FQNEAQ (reference sequence). In DNA, the CDR3 is TGTGCCAGCAGCGAAGGGACAGGGGGAGGTGAAAAACTGTTTTTT. Its protein is CASSEGTGGGEKLFF.

The chain carries TRBV7-6 and TRBJ2-3; a weak D match, TRBD1 (6 bases). V gave up 7 bases and J gave up 3 bases, with 17 bases separating them. The CDR3 has 15 residues. Germline assignment: CDR1 SGHVS and CDR2 FNYEAQ. The CDR3 region is CASTLDSGETDTQYF. CDR3 nucleotides: TGTGCCAGCACCCTTGACTCAGGGGAGACAGATACGCAGTATTTT.

Comment on this clonotype: The junction departs from the called germline gene at one end, perhaps through a read error. The chain links TRBV5-1 to TRBJ2-7, with D perhaps matching TRBD2 (6 bases). Germline CDR1 SGHRS, CDR2 YFSETQ. The CDR3 is 14 residues long. The CDR3 region has the DNA TGCGCCAGCAGCTGTAGGGACTTTTCCTGCGAGCAGTACTTC. Amino acids: CASSCRDFSCEQYF.

The V and J genes are TRBV6-6 and TRBJ1-4; TRBD1 might be the D (5 bases). CDR1 and CDR2 (germline): MNHNY, SVGAGI (reference sequence). V lost 2 bases and J lost 8, with 18 bases in between. This CDR3 has 16 amino acids. The CDR3 DNA reads TGTGCCAGCAGTTACCCGTTAACCTCGGAGGGGGAAAAACTGTTTTTT. It translates to CASSYPLTSEGEKLFF.

V usage is TRBV5-1 and J usage is TRBJ2-5; weak D call: TRBD2 (7 bases). The end of the DNA fits TRBJ2-7 better, so the J call may be wrong. CDR1 is SGHRS, CDR2 YFSETQ, per germline. This CDR3 is built from 14 residues. The CDR3, as DNA: TGCGCCAGCAGCTTGGGCTACAGGGAGGGCGAGCAGTACTTC. Translating it yields CASSLGYREGEQYF.